What follows are 27 T cell receptor beta chains derived from one specimen sequenced in a study of cytomegalovirus exposure and HLA in healthy donors. Primers for the PCR totalled 60 Vbeta and 13 Jbeta. Libraries were prepared by immunoSEQ multiplex PCR; TCRdb keeps only in-frame clonotypes and omits some of them. Of 95,000 to 150,000 clones in the sample, around three quarters were seen once. Sequenced input: PBMCs. The receptors come from a man younger than 30 in good health and CMV-seropositive.

The chain links TRBV5-6 to TRBJ2-7; 7 bases agree with TRBD1. The V gene end was trimmed by 3 bases and the J gene end by 0 bases; junction bases not matched to a gene: 3. The germline gives CDR1 SGHDT, CDR2 YYEEEE. This CDR3 region has 14 residues. The CDR3 DNA sequence: TGTGCCAGCAGCTACAGGGGAAGCTCCTACGAGCAGTACTTC. Residues: CASSYRGSSYEQYF.

J is TRBJ1-1 and V is TRBV28; D is unclear. Germline V gives CDR1 MDHEN, CDR2 SYDVKM. Trimming took off 3 bases at V and 5 bases at J, with 7 bases between the two ends. The CDR3 contains 12 residues. The CDR3 region is CASSLFGTEAFF. DNA for the CDR3: TGTGCCAGCAGTTTGTTCGGGACTGAAGCTTTCTTT.

The rearrangement links TRBV5-5 to TRBJ1-2; a possible D gene is TRBD1 (6 bases). The CDR3 spans 15 residues. CDR1 is SGHKS and CDR2 is YYEKEE in the germline V gene (reference sequence). Between the trimmed V and J ends, which lost 3 bases and 5 bases, there was a span of 17 bases. In DNA, the CDR3 is TGTGCCAGCAGCTCGGACGGGGGGGGGCCTTATGGCTACACCTTC. This sequence encodes CASSSDGGGPYGYTF. The full variable domain, in which reference TRBV5-5 and TRBJ1-2 provide the parts outside the CDR3, is DAGVTQSPTHLIKTRGQQVTLRCSPISGHKSVSWYQQVLGQGPQFIFQYYEKEERGRGNFPDRFSARQFPNYSSELNVNALLLGDSALYLCASSSDGGGPYGYTFGSGTRLTVV.

This chain links TRBV6-5 with TRBJ1-2; possible D gene TRBD1, 6 bases. The CDR3 has 14 amino acids. CDR1 MNHEY and CDR2 SVGAGI come from the germline V gene. Trimming shortened V by 5 bases and J by 6 bases, and 16 bases separated the two germline ends. The CDR3 sequence: CASSQAAGADGYTF. DNA for the CDR3: TGTGCCAGCAGTCAAGCGGCAGGGGCCGATGGCTACACCTTC.

The chain links TRBV6-1 to TRBJ1-1; 10 nucleotides match TRBD1. The CDR3 is 14 amino acids. CDR1 and CDR2 from the germline V gene are MNHNS and SASEGT. V shed 7 bases, J shed 1 base, and the junction held 3 bases outside the gene matches. CDR3: CASTRQGANTEAFF. The CDR3 nucleotides are TGTGCCAGCACCCGACAGGGGGCGAACACTGAAGCTTTCTTT.

This clone showed up just a few times. V usage is TRBV9 and J usage is TRBJ2-3, with D perhaps matching TRBD2 (7 bases). V was shortened by 3 bases and J by 10 bases, with 12 bases between the two germline ends. CDR1 is SGDLS, CDR2 YYNGEE, per germline. This CDR3 spans 12 amino acids. The CDR3 spells CASSEGGIAQYF. The CDR3 region has the DNA TGTGCCAGCAGCGAGGGGGGGATCGCGCAGTATTTT.

V is TRBV6-6 and J is TRBJ2-5, with 7 bases that match TRBD2. Germline lookup yields CDR1 MNHNY and CDR2 SVGAGI (reference sequence). The ends lost 1 base at V and 3 bases at J; junction bases unmatched: 2. The CDR3 is made up of 14 amino acids. The chain's CDR3 is CASSYWGGKETQYF. The CDR3 DNA is TGTGCCAGCAGTTACTGGGGGGGGAAAGAGACCCAGTACTTC.

A note on this clone: At one boundary the junction diverges from the germline segment, which might be a read error. The J gene is TRBJ1-2, the V gene TRBV15, with a weak D call TRBD1 (5 bases). Germline V CDR1 and CDR2: LNHNV, YYDKDF (reference sequence). This CDR3 spans 16 amino acids. The CDR3 is CATSRDQGSGGYDYTF. In nucleotides, the CDR3 is TGTGCCACCAGCAGAGATCAGGGTAGCGGTGGCTATGACTACACCTTC.

This clone appeared a few times. The chain employs TRBV6-6 and TRBJ2-6, with D possibly matching TRBD1 (6 bases). The CDR3 length is 15 residues. Deletions cut 5 bases from V and 1 base from J, with 9 bases between. The germline V gene has CDR1 MNHNY and CDR2 SVGAGI (reference sequence). The chain's CDR3 is CASSPRGSGANVLTF. CDR3 DNA: TGTGCCAGCAGTCCCAGGGGATCTGGGGCCAACGTCCTGACTTTC.

The J gene is TRBJ1-2, the V gene TRBV7-9; tentatively, D is TRBD1 (6 bases). Per the germline V gene, CDR1 is SEHNR and CDR2 is FQNEAQ (reference sequence). Trimming removed 5 bases at V and 12 bases at J, with 13 bases between. This CDR3 contains 11 residues. The CDR3 sequence is CASSRTASNTF. The CDR3 DNA reads as TGTGCCAGCAGCCGGACAGCTAGTAACACCTTC. Filled out from reference TRBV7-9 and TRBJ1-2, the complete variable domain reads DTGVSQNPRHKITKRGQNVTFRCDPISEHNRLYWYRQTLGQGPEFLTYFQNEAQLEKSRLLSDRFSAERPKGSFSTLEIQRTEQGDSAMYLCASSRTASNTFGSGTRLTVV.

The chain combines TRBV6-1 with TRBJ2-7; tentatively, D is TRBD1 (6 bases). The CDR3 length is 15 residues. Germline CDR1 reads MNHNS; CDR2 reads SASEGT. The germline V and J ends were trimmed by 5 bases and 0 bases, with 14 bases remaining between them. CDR3 in amino acids: CASSSHLDSSYEQYF. The CDR3 coding sequence is TGTGCCAGCAGTTCCCACCTGGACAGCTCCTACGAGCAGTACTTC.

The V call is TRBV18, the J call TRBJ1-1; 7 nucleotides align to TRBD1. Germline V gene data show CDR1 as KGHSH and CDR2 as LQKENI. The V and J ends lost 3 bases and 5 bases, in that order; junction bases with no gene match: 6. There are 14 residues in the CDR3. The CDR3 nucleotides read TGTGCCAGCTCACCGAACAGGGGTAGGACTGAAGCTTTCTTT. Amino acid sequence: CASSPNRGRTEAFF.

The J gene is TRBJ2-3, the V gene TRBV28; D is perhaps TRBD2 (7 bases). Trimming removed 1 base at V and 5 bases at J, with 22 bases between. Germline lookup yields CDR1 MDHEN and CDR2 SYDVKM. The CDR3 spans 18 residues. CDR3 protein: CASSLYGGGGGEGDTQYF. The CDR3, as DNA: TGTGCCAGCAGTTTATACGGCGGGGGCGGGGGCGAAGGAGATACGCAGTATTTT.

The V and J genes are TRBV5-4 and TRBJ1-4; TRBD1 matches 7 bases. Germline loops: CDR1 SGHNT, CDR2 YYREEE (reference sequence). The CDR3 has 14 residues. Trimming cost V 1 base and J 5 bases; bases outside gene matches: 2. The CDR3 sequence is CASSLTDRNEKLFF. The CDR3 bases are TGTGCCAGCAGCTTGACGGACAGGAATGAAAAACTGTTTTTT.

The chain is built from TRBV27 and TRBJ2-1; 7 nucleotides align to TRBD1. Per the germline V gene, CDR1 is MNHEY and CDR2 is SMNVEV (reference sequence). J was trimmed by 3 bases and V by 5 bases; bases with no gene match: 13. The CDR3 is made up of 17 amino acids. This CDR3 is CASSHIFRDSLYNEQFF. CDR3 DNA sequence: TGTGCCAGCAGTCATATCTTCCGGGACAGTCTCTACAATGAGCAGTTCTTC.

The V call is TRBV29-1, the J call TRBJ1-1; D unresolved. Germline V lookup: CDR1 SQVTM, CDR2 ANQGSEA. V dropped 6 bases and J dropped 4 bases, with 15 bases sitting between them. The CDR3 spans 13 residues. DNA for the CDR3: TGCAGCGTGTACAAGGTAGGGAGCACTGAAGCTTTCTTT. This sequence encodes CSVYKVGSTEAFF.

The chain joins TRBV5-1 to TRBJ2-3; TRBD1 aligns across 12 bases. The germline gives CDR1 SGHRS, CDR2 YFSETQ. V lost 6 bases to trimming and J lost 6 bases; unmatched junction nucleotides: 8. The CDR3 totals 15 residues. The CDR3 reads CASNPRDRGPDTQYF. The CDR3 bases are TGCGCCAGCAATCCTCGGGACAGGGGGCCGGATACGCAGTATTTT.

J is TRBJ2-7 and V is TRBV27, with D possibly matching TRBD1 (5 bases). Germline CDR1 MNHEY, CDR2 SMNVEV (reference sequence). CDR3 length: 16 amino acids. Trimming left V 2 bases short and J 0 bases short, with 14 bases between. Written as DNA, the CDR3 is TGTGCCAGCAGTTTACGGGCGTGGACACCCTCCTACGAGCAGTACTTC. It translates to CASSLRAWTPSYEQYF.

The gene calls are TRBV28 and TRBJ1-2; TRBD1 is a possible D gene (6 bases). Germline CDR1 and CDR2: MDHEN and SYDVKM. The CDR3 is 13 amino acids. Trimming pared 10 bases from V and 1 base from J, leaving 13 bases between. The CDR3 DNA reads TGTGCCACTGCGGACAGCCTTAACTATGGCTACACCTTC. Translation: CATADSLNYGYTF.

This clone was seen only once. V and J are TRBV9 and TRBJ1-1; no clear D. Trimming took off 0 bases at V and 1 base at J, with 10 bases between the two ends. The CDR3 loop spans 15 amino acids. CDR1 is SGDLS, CDR2 YYNGEE, per germline. The DNA for the CDR3 is TGTGCCAGCAGCGTAGGTTCCGGGGAGAACACTGAAGCTTTCTTT. It specifies CASSVGSGENTEAFF.

J is TRBJ2-1 and V is TRBV5-1; 11 bases are a match to TRBD2. Germline CDR1 and CDR2: SGHRS and YFSETQ. The CDR3 totals 16 residues. V shed 0 bases and J 8 bases; nucleotides not matched to a gene: 7. CDR3 sequence: CASSLASGGRNDEQFF. In nucleotides, the CDR3 is TGCGCCAGCAGCTTGGCTAGCGGGGGGCGCAATGATGAGCAGTTCTTC.

This clone has a single count. The gene calls are TRBV11-3 and TRBJ1-1, with 7 positions matching TRBD1. V shed 5 bases, J shed 1 base, and the junction held 4 bases outside the gene matches. The CDR3 extends over 14 amino acids. Germline V gene sequence: CDR1 SGHNT, CDR2 YENEEA. CDR3 in amino acids: CASSKQGQNTEAFF. The CDR3 DNA reads as TGTGCCAGCAGCAAACAGGGGCAGAACACTGAAGCTTTCTTT.

The J gene is TRBJ1-6, the V gene TRBV9; 11 bases are shared with TRBD1. The trim removed 4 bases at V and 8 bases at J, leaving 8 bases unmatched. The CDR3 totals 16 residues. CDR1 and CDR2 from the germline V gene are SGDLS and YYNGEE. In DNA, the CDR3 is TGTGCCAGCAGCCCTTCGGGACAGGGGGTTTATTCACCCCTCCACTTT. Translating gives CASSPSGQGVYSPLHF.

The chain is built from TRBV2 and TRBJ2-5; 8 nucleotides align to TRBD2. Germline loops: CDR1 SNHLY, CDR2 FYNNEI. The CDR3 runs 15 residues. With 7 bases clipped from V and 1 base from J, the junction kept 8 bases outside the gene matches. In nucleotides, the CDR3 is TGTGCCAGCATGGGAACTAGCGGACTCCAAGAGACCCAGTACTTC. This sequence encodes CASMGTSGLQETQYF.

J is TRBJ2-5 and V is TRBV2; the D is unclear. V was shortened by 2 bases and J by 1 base, with 11 bases between the two germline ends. This CDR3 is built from 15 residues. Germline lookup yields CDR1 SNHLY and CDR2 FYNNEI. In DNA form, the CDR3 reads TGTGCCAGCAGTGAACGGTTGGGCCTCCAAGAGACCCAGTACTTC. Translation gives CASSERLGLQETQYF.

The rearrangement uses TRBV5-4 and TRBJ2-3; D is perhaps TRBD1 (6 bases). CDR3 length: 15 amino acids. V dropped 2 bases and J dropped 0 bases, with 10 bases sitting between them. The germline CDR1 and CDR2 sequences are SGHNT and YYREEE (reference sequence). CDR3 nucleotide sequence: TGTGCCAGCAGCTTTGGCAGGGGCAGCACAGATACGCAGTATTTT. The encoded protein is CASSFGRGSTDTQYF.

The chain recombines TRBV28 with TRBJ2-7; D perhaps matches TRBD1 (5 bases). Germline CDR1 reads MDHEN; CDR2 reads SYDVKM. V lost 3 bases to trimming and J lost 5 bases, with 17 bases between them. CDR3 length equals 15 residues. The CDR3 loop reads CASSFIRAGINEQYF. The DNA of the CDR3 is TGTGCCAGCAGTTTTATCAGGGCAGGGATCAACGAGCAGTACTTC.